The clone carrying this T cell receptor (beta chain) was observed a single time. The junction had 5 bases not matched to a gene; V was cut back by 6 bases and J by 0 bases. This CDR3 comprises 14 residues. Germline CDR1 LNHDA, CDR2 SQIVND (reference sequence). Treatment specified: over 15 received Ad26.COV2.S at low or high dose, single or two shots; 5 received placebo; per-sample allocation not given. The investigators took samples on day 63 after the first vaccine or placebo injection. At a Boston site, the person donating was an adult of 18-55 years. This sample is part of a study of Ad26.COV2.S vaccination and SARS-CoV-2 variants. Assay: immunoSEQ multiplex PCR; the TCRdb copy retains only in-frame clones and omits some. The data contain more than 400,000 clones, less than 95% of them singletons.

Here the sequenced sample was peripheral blood, taken in a trial of Ad26.COV2.S vaccine versus placebo. The sequence derives from a person aged 18-60 years who received the Ad26.COV2.S COVID-19 vaccine or a placebo. The chain employs TRBV19 and TRBJ2-7; TRBD1 agrees at 7 bases. This CDR3 reads CASRPQGNSYEQYF. DNA for the CDR3: TGTGCCAGTAGACCACAGGGGAACTCCTACGAGCAGTACTTC.